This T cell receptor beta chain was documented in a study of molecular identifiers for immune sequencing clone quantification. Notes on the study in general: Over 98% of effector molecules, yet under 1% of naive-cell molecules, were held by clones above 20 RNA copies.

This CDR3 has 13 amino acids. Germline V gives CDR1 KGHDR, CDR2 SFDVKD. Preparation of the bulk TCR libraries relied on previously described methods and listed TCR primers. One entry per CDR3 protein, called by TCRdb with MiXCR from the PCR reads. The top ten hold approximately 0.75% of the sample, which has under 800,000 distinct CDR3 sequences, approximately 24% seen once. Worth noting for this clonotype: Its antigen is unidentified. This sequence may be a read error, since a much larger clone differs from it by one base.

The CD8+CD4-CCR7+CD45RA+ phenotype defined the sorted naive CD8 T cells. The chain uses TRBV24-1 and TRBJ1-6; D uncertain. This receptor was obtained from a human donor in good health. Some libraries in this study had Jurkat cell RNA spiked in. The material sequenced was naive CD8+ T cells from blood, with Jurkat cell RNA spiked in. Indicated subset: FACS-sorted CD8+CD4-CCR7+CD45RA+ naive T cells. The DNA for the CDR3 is TGTACCACCAGTGATTTGGACGGATCACCCCTCCACTTT. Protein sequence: CTTSDLDGSPLHF.